Shown below are 28 T cell receptor beta chains from a single sample sequenced in a study of blood T cell repertoires in COVID-19. Assay used: immunoSEQ multiplex PCR; TCRdb lists only in-frame clones, some missing. The data show 320,000 or so clones, less than 90% seen once. The specimen sequenced was PBMCs or T cells enriched from blood (not recorded which). The receptors shown here come from a young woman who had recovered from COVID-19.

The chain uses TRBV11-3 and TRBJ2-2; weak D call: TRBD2 (5 bases). This CDR3 comprises 18 residues. CDR1 is SGHNT, CDR2 YENEEA, per germline. V was cut by 1 base and J by 0 bases, with 15 bases left in between. CDR3 sequence: CASSLVAPGRANTGELFF. The DNA for the CDR3 is TGTGCCAGCAGCTTAGTTGCCCCGGGAAGGGCGAACACCGGGGAGCTGTTTTTT. Full variable domain (rest looked up from reference TRBV11-3 and TRBJ2-2): EAGVVQSPRYKIIEKKQPVAFWCNPISGHNTLYWYLQNLGQGPELLIRYENEEAVDDSQLPKDRFSAERLKGVDSTLKIQPAELGDSAVYLCASSLVAPGRANTGELFFGEGSRLTVL.

The V gene is TRBV7-9, the J gene TRBJ1-1; D remains ambiguous. Deletions cut 2 bases from V and 6 bases from J, with 10 bases between. This CDR3 is built from 13 residues. The V gene's germline CDR1 is SEHNR and CDR2 FQNEAQ (reference sequence). CDR3 in amino acids: CASSLLAAAEAFF. The CDR3 region has the DNA TGTGCCAGCAGCTTATTAGCGGCAGCTGAAGCTTTCTTT.

V is TRBV19 and J is TRBJ1-5; the D is unclear. CDR1 is LNHDA, CDR2 SQIVND, per germline (reference sequence). CDR3 length: 12 residues. With 5 bases removed from V and 5 bases from J, the gap between germline ends came to 7 bases. This chain's CDR3 is CASSPRDQPQHF. The CDR3 coding sequence is TGTGCCAGTAGTCCTCGAGATCAGCCCCAGCATTTT. Full variable domain (missing parts from reference TRBV19 and TRBJ1-5): DGGITQSPKYLFRKEGQNVTLSCEQNLNHDAMYWYRQDPGQGLRLIYYSQIVNDFQKGDIAEGYSVSREKKESFPLTVTSAQKNPTAFYLCASSPRDQPQHFGDGTRLSIL.

The CDR3 loop is CASTIRGNTGELFF. CDR3 DNA: TGTGCCAGCACCATAAGGGGAAACACCGGGGAGCTGTTTTTT. J is TRBJ2-2 and V is TRBV13; D perhaps matches TRBD1 (5 bases). Trimming took off 7 bases at V and 2 bases at J, with 11 bases between the two ends. CDR3 length: 14 amino acids. Germline lookup yields CDR1 PRHDT and CDR2 FYEKMQ (reference sequence).

This chain joins TRBV28 and TRBJ2-7; 8 nucleotides agree with TRBD1. The CDR3 has 15 residues. CDR1 MDHEN and CDR2 SYDVKM come from the germline V gene. The V and J ends lost 6 bases and 1 base, in that order; junction bases with no gene match: 8. CDR3 loop: CASRPNRDRSYEQYF. CDR3 sequence (DNA): TGTGCCAGCAGGCCGAACCGGGACAGGTCCTACGAGCAGTACTTC. Variable domain in full (rest from reference TRBV28 and TRBJ2-7): DVKVTQSSRYLVKRTGEKVFLECVQDMDHENMFWYRQDPGLGLRLIYFSYDVKMKEKGDIPEGYSVSREKKERFSLILESASTNQTSMYLCASRPNRDRSYEQYFGPGTRLTVT.

J is TRBJ2-7 and V is TRBV6-2 or TRBV6-3; TRBD2 agrees at 7 bases. Trimming cost V 4 bases and J 2 bases; bases outside gene matches: 11. The CDR3 contains 16 residues. The V gene's germline CDR1 is MNHEY and CDR2 SVGEGT. The chain's CDR3 is CASSSRGSGQTYEQYF. CDR3 coding DNA: TGTGCCAGCAGTTCGCGGGGGAGCGGACAAACCTACGAGCAGTACTTC.

The V call is TRBV19, the J call TRBJ2-2, with D maybe TRBD1 (5 bases). Germline V lookup: CDR1 LNHDA, CDR2 SQIVND (reference sequence). V was trimmed by 2 bases and J by 8 bases, leaving 21 bases between them. This CDR3 has 17 amino acids. The CDR3 region is CASSISRSAHDRGELFF. The CDR3 DNA is TGTGCCAGTAGTATATCGAGATCAGCGCATGACAGAGGGGAGCTGTTTTTT.

The table lists this clone with a count of one. The chain employs TRBV7-6 and TRBJ1-4; maybe TRBD1 (6 bases). Germline assignment: CDR1 SGHVS and CDR2 FNYEAQ. The CDR3 loop spans 17 amino acids. V was cut by 2 bases and J by 4 bases, with 17 bases left in between. This CDR3 is CASSLLPGQRDNEKLFF. CDR3 nucleotides: TGTGCCAGCAGCTTATTGCCCGGACAGAGGGATAATGAAAAACTGTTTTTT.

V usage is TRBV7-2 and J usage is TRBJ1-5; D not resolved. Germline CDR1 and CDR2: SGHTA and FQGNSA. With 1 base removed from V and 5 bases from J, the gap between germline ends came to 12 bases. The CDR3 runs to 15 residues. The CDR3 region has the DNA TGTGCCAGCAGCTTAGACGGGAAGAGTGATCAGCCCCAGCATTTT. It encodes CASSLDGKSDQPQHF.

The chain joins TRBV5-1 to TRBJ1-1; D gene ambiguous. V was clipped by 0 bases and J by 3 bases, with 12 bases between them. Germline lookup yields CDR1 SGHRS and CDR2 YFSETQ. The length of the CDR3 is 15 residues. The CDR3, as DNA: TGCGCCAGCAGCTTGGTGACTATGGTGGACACTGAAGCTTTCTTT. This codes for CASSLVTMVDTEAFF.

The chain is built from TRBV24-1 and TRBJ2-2; 8 positions agree with TRBD2. This CDR3 has 14 residues. In germline, CDR1 is KGHDR, CDR2 SFDVKD. With V trimmed by 9 bases and J by 3 bases, 5 bases remained unmatched. This chain's CDR3 is CATDSGVHTGELFF. The CDR3 nucleotides read TGTGCCACCGATAGCGGGGTGCACACCGGGGAGCTGTTTTTT.

Remarks on this clone: An end of the junction does not agree with germline; a read error may underlie this. V and J are TRBV27 and TRBJ2-5, with D unresolved. The CDR3 consists of 13 residues. The germline gives CDR1 MNHEY, CDR2 SMNVEV (reference sequence). The CDR3 spells CASSLSPGAKINF. Here the CDR3 DNA reads TGTGCCAGCAGTTTATCACCCGGAGCGAAGATCAACTTC.

The chain carries TRBV10-3 and TRBJ2-3; 7 bases map to TRBD1. Germline trimming cut 8 bases from V and 3 bases from J; bases unmatched to any gene: 11. The CDR3 consists of 15 residues. CDR1 and CDR2 (germline): ENHRY, SYGVKD. CDR3 nucleotides: TGTGCCATCCAGAAGGGGGACAGTCGGACAGATACGCAGTATTTT. Translation: CAIQKGDSRTDTQYF.

V usage is TRBV20-1 and J usage is TRBJ2-7; D is uncertain. This CDR3 is built from 10 residues. CDR1 and CDR2 (germline): DFQATT, SNEGSKA (reference sequence). Trimming took 3 bases from V and 7 from J, leaving 7 bases between them. CDR3 region: CSASEVEQYF. The CDR3, as DNA: TGCAGTGCTAGCGAGGTTGAGCAGTACTTC.

The chain has TRBV4-1 and TRBJ1-2, with 8 bases fitting TRBD1. The V segment lost 0 bases and the J segment 4 bases; nucleotides outside the gene matches: 7. This CDR3 has 16 residues. Germline V gene sequence: CDR1 MGHRA, CDR2 YSYEKL. CDR3 loop: CASSQEGQGSLYGYTF. The CDR3 nucleotides are TGCGCCAGCAGCCAAGAAGGACAGGGATCCCTCTATGGCTACACCTTC.

Only one count was recorded for this clone. The chain links TRBV5-4 to TRBJ2-5; possibly TRBD2 for D (7 bases). Trimming pared 4 bases from V and 4 bases from J, leaving 20 bases between. CDR1 and CDR2 (germline): SGHNT, YYREEE (reference sequence). The CDR3 has 16 residues. CDR3 nucleotides: TGTGCCAGCAGCCCGGGCGTTCCGGGGGGCGGAGAGACCCAGTACTTC. Residues: CASSPGVPGGGETQYF.

The chain employs TRBV6-4 and TRBJ2-6, with D perhaps TRBD2 (7 bases). Germline CDR1 MRHNA, CDR2 SNTAGT. The V end lost 0 bases, the J end lost 0 bases, and 18 bases lay between the germline ends. The CDR3 has 20 amino acids. The CDR3 protein is CASSDSGGRGLLSGANVLTF. CDR3 nucleotide sequence: TGTGCCAGCAGTGACTCCGGGGGGCGGGGCCTCCTCTCTGGGGCCAACGTCCTGACTTTC.

This clone was seen once. In DNA, the CDR3 is TGTGCCAGCAGGGGGGAGGGCACTGAAGCTTTCTTT. It specifies CASRGEGTEAFF. The chain combines TRBV2 with TRBJ1-1; D may be TRBD1 (5 bases). Germline V lookup: CDR1 SNHLY, CDR2 FYNNEI. The ends were cut back, 6 bases at V and 4 bases at J, with 9 bases in the middle. This CDR3 is built from 12 residues. The full variable domain, its missing parts supplied by reference TRBV2 and TRBJ1-1, is EPEVTQTPSHQVTQMGQEVILRCVPISNHLYFYWYRQILGQKVEFLVSFYNNEISEKSEIFDDQFSVERPDGSNFTLKIRSTKLEDSAMYFCASRGEGTEAFFGQGTRLTVV.

The chain uses TRBV28 and TRBJ1-4; 9 bases are a match to TRBD1. CDR3 length: 16 amino acids. Germline V gives CDR1 MDHEN, CDR2 SYDVKM. Trimming cost V 4 bases and J 8 bases; bases outside gene matches: 11. The CDR3 coding sequence is TGTGCCAGCAGTTCGAAGTTGGGGACAGGGTTGGAAAAACTGTTTTTT. Translating gives CASSSKLGTGLEKLFF. Full variable domain (outside the CDR3, taken from reference TRBV28 and TRBJ1-4): DVKVTQSSRYLVKRTGEKVFLECVQDMDHENMFWYRQDPGLGLRLIYFSYDVKMKEKGDIPEGYSVSREKKERFSLILESASTNQTSMYLCASSSKLGTGLEKLFFGSGTQLSVL.

V gene TRBV10-3 combines with J gene TRBJ2-7; D gene uncertain. The germline V and J ends were trimmed by 6 bases and 0 bases, with 12 bases remaining between them. There are 14 residues in the CDR3. The germline gives CDR1 ENHRY, CDR2 SYGVKD. Here the CDR3 reads CAIRYQRSSYEQYF. For the CDR3, the DNA is TGTGCCATCAGGTACCAACGGAGCTCCTACGAGCAGTACTTC.

The chain has TRBV4-1 and TRBJ1-2; 10 positions agree with TRBD1. Germline lookup yields CDR1 MGHRA and CDR2 YSYEKL. V lost 3 bases to trimming and J lost 8 bases; unmatched junction nucleotides: 9. The CDR3 extends over 15 amino acids. The CDR3 nucleotides are TGCGCCAGCAGCCAGGCCGGGACAGGGGCTAGCGGCTACACCTTC. Its protein product is CASSQAGTGASGYTF.

The CDR3 is CASSVGSLNTGELFF. CDR3 DNA sequence: TGTGCCAGCAGCGTCGGTAGTCTCAACACCGGGGAGCTGTTTTTT. J is TRBJ2-2 and V is TRBV9, with no clear D. From germline, CDR1 is SGDLS and CDR2 YYNGEE. The CDR3 length is 15 residues. V was shortened by 2 bases and J by 2 bases, with 10 bases between the two germline ends.

This chain joins TRBV18 and TRBJ2-7; 9 positions match TRBD1. V lost 3 bases, J lost 6 bases, and 6 bases stayed unmatched. The length of the CDR3 is 14 residues. From germline, CDR1 is KGHSH and CDR2 LQKENI. CDR3 sequence (DNA): TGTGCCAGCTCACCTTGGACAGGGGAGCGCGAGCAGTACTTC. Protein sequence: CASSPWTGEREQYF.

This clone was observed a few times. The chain employs TRBV5-6 and TRBJ1-2; possible D gene TRBD1, 5 bases. CDR3 length: 15 residues. Germline CDR1 SGHDT, CDR2 YYEEEE. V dropped 2 bases and J dropped 4 bases, with 15 bases sitting between them. The CDR3 is CASSFPRGTGYGYTF. The DNA for the CDR3 is TGTGCCAGCAGCTTTCCTAGGGGTACGGGCTATGGCTACACCTTC. The full variable domain, completed using reference TRBV5-6 and TRBJ1-2, is DAGVTQSPTHLIKTRGQQVTLRCSPKSGHDTVSWYQQALGQGPQFIFQYYEEEERQRGNFPDRFSGHQFPNYSSELNVNALLLGDSALYLCASSFPRGTGYGYTFGSGTRLTVV.

This clone was recorded only once. The V and J genes are TRBV19 and TRBJ1-5, with 9 bases aligning to TRBD1. The CDR3 consists of 14 residues. Germline CDR1 and CDR2: LNHDA and SQIVND (reference sequence). J gave up 6 bases and V 7 bases, and 7 bases lay outside the gene matches. The CDR3 DNA is TGTGCCAGTACTCGAGACAGGGGGGGTCAGCCCCAGCATTTT. Translating gives CASTRDRGGQPQHF.

This clone was seen a single time. The chain recombines TRBV5-4 with TRBJ1-2, with unresolved D. Germline V lookup: CDR1 SGHNT, CDR2 YYREEE (reference sequence). This CDR3 is built from 14 residues. The V end was cut by 5 bases, the J end by 10 bases, with 21 bases between. The DNA for the CDR3 is TGTGCCAGCAGTCCTGGTCCCTCAGACGCGGTCTACACCTTC. It specifies CASSPGPSDAVYTF.

The chain has TRBV28 and TRBJ1-2; TRBD1 aligns across 11 bases. Germline CDR1 is MDHEN and CDR2 is SYDVKM. This CDR3 contains 15 residues. V was pared by 3 bases and J by 7 bases, with 7 bases of the junction left unmatched. The CDR3 region is CASSFSGQGAGGYTF. CDR3 bases: TGTGCCAGCAGTTTTTCTGGACAGGGGGCCGGTGGCTACACCTTC.

This clone was seen a handful of times. The gene calls are TRBV9 and TRBJ2-7, with a possible D match to TRBD1 (5 bases). V lost 3 bases and J 2 bases, leaving 9 bases between the germline ends. Germline V lookup: CDR1 SGDLS, CDR2 YYNGEE. CDR3 length: 13 residues. The CDR3 is CASSADRPYEQYF. The CDR3 DNA reads as TGTGCCAGCAGCGCCGACAGACCCTACGAGCAGTACTTC.